These 26 T cell receptor beta chains came from one sample sequenced in a study of T cell repertoires in cytomegalovirus infection. TCRdb itself ran the reads through MiXCR, one entry per CDR3 protein. The sample records hundreds of thousands of distinct CDR3 sequences, roughly 36% being singletons. The sample was PBMCs. These receptors originate from a human donor in good health (CMV status not recorded). Some clones in this sample may be carry-over from other donors' samples.

This sequence joins TRBV28 and TRBJ2-3; 8 bases line up with TRBD1. V lost 3 bases, J lost 6 bases, and 5 bases stayed unmatched. This CDR3 has 14 residues. The germline V gene encodes CDR1 MDHEN and CDR2 SYDVKM. CDR3 coding DNA: TGTGCCAGCAGTTTTCAGGGGGCTATTGATACGCAGTATTTT. Translation: CASSFQGAIDTQYF.

The rearrangement joins TRBV6-6 to TRBJ1-3; 9 bases are a match to TRBD1. Germline V gene data show CDR1 as MNHNY and CDR2 as SVGAGI (reference sequence). J lost 0 bases, V lost 2 bases, and 8 bases had no gene match. The CDR3 is 18 residues long. In DNA, the CDR3 is TGTGCCAGCAGTTACCTAGGACAGGGGCCCTACTCTGGAAACACCATATATTTT. It is translated as CASSYLGQGPYSGNTIYF.

Comments on this clonotype: This may come from a read error, since a much larger clone is one base off. The gene calls are TRBV7-2 and TRBJ2-3; D ambiguous. CDR1 and CDR2 (germline): SGHTA, FQGNSA. This CDR3 contains 12 residues. CDR3 amino acids: CAGRGYTDTQYF. In DNA, the CDR3 is TGTGCCGGCAGAGGATACACAGATACGCAGTATTTT. The entire variable domain, with the rest obtained from reference TRBV7-2 and TRBJ2-3, is as follows: GAGVSQSPSNKVTEKGKDVELRCDPISGHTALYWYRQSLGQGLEFLIYFQGNSAPDKSGLPSDRFSAERTGGSVSTLTIQRTQQEDSAVYLCAGRGYTDTQYFGPGTRLTVL.

The chain is built from TRBV15 and TRBJ2-5; TRBD2 is a possible D gene (5 bases). V shed 0 bases and J shed 4 bases, with 9 bases lying between them. From germline, CDR1 is LNHNV and CDR2 YYDKDF (reference sequence). This CDR3 has 14 residues. Here the CDR3 reads CATSRDGSAETQYF. The DNA for the CDR3 is TGTGCCACCAGCAGAGATGGGAGTGCAGAGACCCAGTACTTC.

Concerning this clonotype: One base away lies a much larger clone, so this may be a sequencing read error. The chain joins TRBV7-3 to TRBJ2-7, with D tentatively TRBD2 (5 bases). CDR1 and CDR2 from the germline V gene are SGHTA and FQGTGA. The CDR3 runs to 13 residues. The CDR3 region is CASRTGNSYERYF. DNA of the CDR3: TGTGCCAGCAGGACGGGGAACTCCTACGAGCGGTACTTC.

The V and J genes are TRBV28 and TRBJ2-7, with TRBD1 matching 9 bases. The J segment lost 2 bases and the V segment lost 10 bases, leaving 9 bases of the junction unmatched. The CDR3 loop spans 14 amino acids. Germline CDR1 reads MDHEN; CDR2 reads SYDVKM. CDR3 bases: TGTGCCACCACCCGGACAGGGGAACCCTACGAGCAGTACTTC. Translating gives CATTRTGEPYEQYF.

This clonotype turned up a few times. The chain employs TRBV5-6 and TRBJ1-5; TRBD1 aligns across 7 bases. The CDR3 runs 22 residues. V trimming: 2 bases; J trimming: 4 bases; junction bases outside the gene matches: 27. CDR1 is SGHDT and CDR2 is YYEEEE in the germline V gene. The CDR3 DNA reads as TGTGCCAGCAGCTTTACGGGACAGTCATATACCCCCCTCTCATCTTGGAATCAGCCCCAGCATTTT. Translating gives CASSFTGQSYTPLSSWNQPQHF. The variable domain in full, with the rest retrieved from reference TRBV5-6 and TRBJ1-5, is DAGVTQSPTHLIKTRGQQVTLRCSPKSGHDTVSWYQQALGQGPQFIFQYYEEEERQRGNFPDRFSGHQFPNYSSELNVNALLLGDSALYLCASSFTGQSYTPLSSWNQPQHFGDGTRLSIL.

V is TRBV27 and J is TRBJ2-7; 10 bases are shared with TRBD1. Germline assignment: CDR1 MNHEY and CDR2 SMNVEV (reference sequence). Trimming removed 3 bases from V and 2 bases from J; junction bases left unmatched: 7. This CDR3 has 16 amino acids. The CDR3 DNA is TGTGCCAGCAGTTTTATAGGGACAGGGGAGACCTACGAGCAGTACTTC. Its translation: CASSFIGTGETYEQYF.

J is TRBJ1-1 and V is TRBV4-1, with 8 bases aligning to TRBD1. The ends lost 6 bases at V and 8 bases at J; junction bases unmatched: 8. Germline V CDR1 and CDR2: MGHRA, YSYEKL. This CDR3 region has 13 residues. The CDR3 sequence is CASSPDRVREAFF. The CDR3 nucleotides are TGCGCCAGCAGTCCGGACAGGGTAAGGGAAGCTTTCTTT.

Only a few counts were recorded for this clonotype. The chain is built from TRBV4-2 and TRBJ1-4; D gene uncertain. V was pared by 0 bases and J by 0 bases, with 11 bases between. The CDR3 runs 17 residues. Germline lookup yields CDR1 LGHNA and CDR2 YNFKEQ. The CDR3 bases are TGTGCCAGCAGCCAAGAATCGTGGCTCTCAACTAATGAAAAACTGTTTTTT. Protein product: CASSQESWLSTNEKLFF.

The genes are TRBV10-3 and TRBJ2-7; no reliable D call. Germline lookup yields CDR1 ENHRY and CDR2 SYGVKD. This CDR3 is 14 amino acids long. With 3 bases removed from V and 2 bases from J, the gap between germline ends came to 11 bases. CDR3 nucleotide sequence: TGTGCCATCAGTGATCTGGCGGATACCTACGAGCAGTACTTC. This gives the protein CAISDLADTYEQYF.

This clonotype was recorded many times. The J gene is TRBJ1-5, the V gene TRBV30; D may be TRBD1 (5 bases). The CDR3 is 12 residues long. Germline CDR1 is GTSNPN and CDR2 is SVGIG (reference sequence). V lost 2 bases and J 9 bases, leaving 11 bases between the germline ends. The CDR3 loop is CAWSRTQGPQHF. The CDR3 DNA reads TGTGCCTGGAGTAGGACCCAGGGGCCCCAGCATTTT.

Many counts were recorded for this clonotype. The J gene is TRBJ1-1, the V gene TRBV2; 8 positions agree with TRBD1. CDR3 size: 15 residues. CDR1 is SNHLY, CDR2 FYNNEI, per germline. V dropped 6 bases and J dropped 1; count of bases not matched to a gene: 7. The CDR3, as DNA: TGTGCCAGCAGCCCTGACAGGGGACGGAACACTGAAGCTTTCTTT. It translates to CASSPDRGRNTEAFF. Looking up the rest from reference TRBV2 and TRBJ1-1 gives the full variable domain: EPEVTQTPSHQVTQMGQEVILRCVPISNHLYFYWYRQILGQKVEFLVSFYNNEISEKSEIFDDQFSVERPDGSNFTLKIRSTKLEDSAMYFCASSPDRGRNTEAFFGQGTRLTVV.

This clonotype was counted a few times. The V and J genes are TRBV19 and TRBJ2-3; no definite D call. Germline-derived CDR1 and CDR2 are LNHDA and SQIVND (reference sequence). V lost 5 bases and J 6 bases, leaving 12 bases between the germline ends. This CDR3 contains 13 residues. The CDR3 protein is CASSATPMDTQYF. CDR3 DNA: TGTGCCAGTAGTGCTACCCCCATGGATACGCAGTATTTT.

This clonotype was detected ten times or more. CDR3 DNA: TGTGCCAGCAGTTTAAGCCCTTGGGATACGCAGTATTTT. It encodes CASSLSPWDTQYF. V usage is TRBV28 and J usage is TRBJ2-3; no clear D. The V end was cut by 2 bases, the J end by 6 bases, with 9 bases between. Germline CDR1 reads MDHEN; CDR2 reads SYDVKM. There are 13 residues in the CDR3.

V is TRBV28 and J is TRBJ1-6; D possibly corresponds to TRBD1 (5 bases). From germline, CDR1 is MDHEN and CDR2 SYDVKM. The CDR3 has 15 residues. V was clipped by 3 bases and J by 10 bases, with 16 bases between them. Here the CDR3 reads CASSFLQGRVSPLHF. The CDR3 nucleotides are TGTGCCAGCAGTTTCCTGCAGGGAAGAGTCTCACCCCTCCACTTT.

Here the CDR3 reads CASSYSIGRVTEAFF. Here the CDR3 DNA reads TGTGCCAGCAGTTACTCGATTGGGAGGGTAACTGAAGCTTTCTTT. The chain employs TRBV6-2 or TRBV6-3 and TRBJ1-1; D call uncertain. V was pared by 0 bases and J by 5 bases, with 13 bases between. Germline assignment: CDR1 MNHEY and CDR2 SVGEGT. This CDR3 is built from 15 residues.

The V call is TRBV7-9, the J call TRBJ1-1; 8 positions match TRBD1. V was pared by 5 bases and J by 3 bases, with 5 bases of the junction left unmatched. The CDR3 length is 14 residues. Germline V gene sequence: CDR1 SEHNR, CDR2 FQNEAQ (reference sequence). The CDR3 DNA follows: TGTGCCAGCAGCCCCCAGGGGGCGGACACTGAAGCTTTCTTT. This sequence encodes CASSPQGADTEAFF.

V is TRBV14 and J is TRBJ1-3, with D possibly TRBD1 on 6 matching bases. The CDR3 sequence is 16 residues long. V was shortened by 1 base and J by 3 bases, with 13 bases between the two germline ends. Germline lookup yields CDR1 SGHDN and CDR2 FVKESK. DNA for the CDR3: TGTGCCAGCAGCCAAGGGTCGGGGGCCTTTGGAAACACCATATATTTT. Protein sequence: CASSQGSGAFGNTIYF.

This clonotype was counted at least ten times. V gene TRBV27 combines with J gene TRBJ1-5, with a possible D match to TRBD1 (6 bases). Germline values: CDR1 MNHEY, CDR2 SMNVEV (reference sequence). This CDR3 has 15 amino acids. Trimming stripped 5 bases from V and 9 bases from J, with 20 bases between. Here the CDR3 reads CASSPRVRQAMPQHF. The CDR3 DNA reads TGTGCCAGCAGTCCAAGGGTCCGACAGGCGATGCCCCAGCATTTT.

The V gene is TRBV4-2, the J gene TRBJ1-1; D is perhaps TRBD1 (6 bases). The CDR3 is 14 amino acids. Trimming removed 1 base at V and 6 bases at J, with 12 bases between. CDR1 is LGHNA and CDR2 is YNFKEQ in the germline V gene. The CDR3 DNA reads as TGTGCCAGCAGCCAAGGAGGGGGAGTCGCTGAAGCTTTCTTT. Amino acids: CASSQGGGVAEAFF.

V gene TRBV4-2 combines with J gene TRBJ1-1; 9 bases align to TRBD1. The CDR3 sequence is 16 residues long. V lost 3 bases to trimming and J lost 4 bases; unmatched junction nucleotides: 9. CDR1 and CDR2 from the germline V gene are LGHNA and YNFKEQ. CDR3 sequence (DNA): TGTGCCAGCAGCCAGGCGACAGACAGGGGGGTCACTGAAGCTTTCTTT. Translating gives CASSQATDRGVTEAFF.

The chain recombines TRBV7-9 with TRBJ1-5, with D tentatively TRBD1 (5 bases). V was pared by 4 bases and J by 1 base, with 8 bases between. This CDR3 spans 14 amino acids. Germline CDR1 and CDR2: SEHNR and FQNEAQ (reference sequence). The CDR3 reads CASSSRESNQPQHF. DNA for the CDR3: TGTGCCAGCAGCTCCAGGGAAAGCAATCAGCCCCAGCATTTT.

The chain uses TRBV18 and TRBJ2-3; possible D gene TRBD2, 6 bases. V gave up 2 bases and J gave up 1 base, with 10 bases separating them. The CDR3 spans 15 residues. Germline assignment: CDR1 KGHSH and CDR2 LQKENI. The CDR3 nucleotides are TGTGCCAGCTCACCAAATACGGGAGGCACAGATACGCAGTATTTT. Translated, it gives CASSPNTGGTDTQYF.

The V call is TRBV6-2 or TRBV6-3, the J call TRBJ2-1, with a possible D match to TRBD1 (5 bases). CDR1 is MNHEY and CDR2 is SVGEGT in the germline V gene. V was clipped by 10 bases and J by 8 bases, with 24 bases between them. The CDR3 sequence is 15 residues long. The CDR3 region is CATSIGGAYLHEQFF. The CDR3 nucleotides are TGTGCCACCTCCATTGGTGGGGCCTATCTCCATGAGCAGTTCTTC.

This chain links TRBV7-8 with TRBJ1-5, with D perhaps matching TRBD1 (5 bases). In germline, CDR1 is SGHVS, CDR2 FQNEAQ. This CDR3 contains 18 residues. Trimming shortened V by 1 base and J by 0 bases, and 16 bases separated the two germline ends. The CDR3 nucleotides read TGTGCCAGCAGCTTAGTCCATGGGGGGGGAAATAGCAATCAGCCCCAGCATTTT. Translation: CASSLVHGGGNSNQPQHF.